A single sample gave rise to the 25 T cell receptor beta chains below, sequenced in a study of patients and donors after allogeneic stem cell transplantation. Each CDR3 protein is one row after TCRdb ran MiXCR on the RT-PCR reads. The repertoire holds over 400,000 distinct CDR3 sequences, with around 16% as singletons. Sequenced material: blood, either unsorted or a sorted T cell fraction (not recorded which). The source is a human donor who was either an allogeneic HSCT recipient or a stem cell or donor lymphocyte infusion donor (not recorded which). It is not recorded whose cells these are; they may come from a transplant donor.

The chain recombines TRBV7-9 with TRBJ2-5; no clear D. This CDR3 is 14 amino acids long. Germline assignment: CDR1 SEHNR and CDR2 FQNEAQ (reference sequence). The V gene lost 1 base and the J gene lost 5 bases, with 11 bases spanning the gap. The CDR3 region has the DNA TGTGCCAGCAGCTTAGTATCTACCACGGAGACCCAGTACTTC. This sequence encodes CASSLVSTTETQYF. Variable domain in full (rest from reference TRBV7-9 and TRBJ2-5): DTGVSQNPRHKITKRGQNVTFRCDPISEHNRLYWYRQTLGQGPEFLTYFQNEAQLEKSRLLSDRFSAERPKGSFSTLEIQRTEQGDSAMYLCASSLVSTTETQYFGPGTRLLVL.

This chain connects TRBV20-1 to TRBJ2-5; tentatively, D is TRBD2 (5 bases). The CDR3 extends over 13 amino acids. Trimming took 7 bases from V and 2 from J, leaving 14 bases between them. Per germline, CDR1 DFQATT and CDR2 SNEGSKA (reference sequence). This CDR3 reads CSVLWAGQETQYF. CDR3 coding DNA: TGCAGTGTTCTATGGGCGGGTCAAGAGACCCAGTACTTC.

The J gene is TRBJ1-2, the V gene TRBV12-3 or TRBV12-4, with 9 bases that match TRBD1. This CDR3 contains 14 residues. After removal of 6 bases from V and 4 bases from J, the junction contained 6 bases not matched to a gene. The DNA for the CDR3 is TGTGCCAGCAGGCGGACAGGGGAAACCTATGGCTACACCTTC. This translates into CASRRTGETYGYTF.

The chain links TRBV9 to TRBJ2-3, with unresolved D. Trimming cost V 0 bases and J 2 bases, with 7 bases left between them. The CDR3 spans 14 residues. Germline values: CDR1 SGDLS, CDR2 YYNGEE. CDR3 region: CASSVAVFTDTQYF. The CDR3 DNA sequence: TGTGCCAGCAGCGTAGCTGTCTTCACAGATACGCAGTATTTT.

This clonotype occurred a few times. The CDR3 spells CASSPLGGANTGELFF. CDR3 sequence (DNA): TGTGCCAGCAGCCCTCTCGGGGGGGCGAACACCGGGGAGCTGTTTTTT. The chain carries TRBV11-2 and TRBJ2-2, with 8 bases matching TRBD2. The CDR3 runs 16 residues. The junction had 5 bases not matched to a gene; V was cut back by 5 bases and J by 0 bases. Germline CDR1 SGHAT, CDR2 FQNNGV.

This rearrangement joins TRBV12-3 or TRBV12-4 to TRBJ2-6, with 7 nucleotides matching TRBD1. CDR3 length equals 16 residues. The V segment lost 4 bases and the J segment 0 bases; nucleotides outside the gene matches: 3. As DNA, the CDR3 is TGTGCCAGCAGTTCGGACAGGCGCTCTGGGGCCAACGTCCTGACTTTC. Its protein product is CASSSDRRSGANVLTF.

The table lists this clonotype with a few counts. For the CDR3, the DNA is TGTGCCTGCTACAGGGTTTCCTACGAGCAGTACTTC. This encodes CACYRVSYEQYF. V is TRBV30 and J is TRBJ2-7, with a tentative D call TRBD1 (6 bases). The V and J ends lost 6 bases and 1 base respectively, with 10 bases between them. The CDR3 spans 12 residues. Per the germline V gene, CDR1 is GTSNPN and CDR2 is SVGIG (reference sequence).

This clonotype was counted between two and nine times. The J gene is TRBJ1-4, the V gene TRBV15; D gene ambiguous. The CDR3 extends over 14 amino acids. The V gene's germline CDR1 is LNHNV and CDR2 YYDKDF (reference sequence). The V gene lost 4 bases and the J gene lost 3 bases, with 9 bases spanning the gap. The CDR3 sequence is CATSKWQSNEKLFF. In DNA, the CDR3 is TGTGCCACCAGCAAATGGCAGTCTAATGAAAAACTGTTTTTT.

This rearrangement joins TRBV12-5 to TRBJ2-6; unclear D gene. Germline V gives CDR1 LGHNT, CDR2 FRNRAP. The CDR3 consists of 14 residues. V was pared by 4 bases and J by 0 bases, with 4 bases between. CDR3 DNA: TGTGCTAGTGGTTCGGGCTCTGGGGCCAACGTCCTGACTTTC. This translates into CASGSGSGANVLTF.

J is TRBJ1-1 and V is TRBV4-2; the D gene is possibly TRBD1 (6 bases). This CDR3 spans 16 amino acids. Trimming took off 4 bases at V and 0 bases at J, with 15 bases between the two ends. Germline CDR1 reads LGHNA; CDR2 reads YNFKEQ. CDR3 sequence: CASSRETGLMNTEAFF. DNA for the CDR3: TGTGCCAGCAGCCGTGAGACAGGACTAATGAACACTGAAGCTTTCTTT.

This clonotype has a handful of counts. The genes are TRBV6-2 or TRBV6-3 and TRBJ2-1; D not certain. V was clipped by 5 bases and J by 0 bases, with 11 bases between them. Germline V gene sequence: CDR1 MNHEY, CDR2 SVGEGT. This CDR3 is 15 amino acids long. This CDR3 is CASSRVVSSYNEQFF. In DNA form, the CDR3 reads TGTGCCAGCAGTCGTGTCGTTAGCTCCTACAATGAGCAGTTCTTC.

This chain uses TRBV7-2 with TRBJ2-1; 15 bases fit TRBD2. Germline V gene sequence: CDR1 SGHTA, CDR2 FQGNSA. Trimming cost V 5 bases and J 9 bases; bases outside gene matches: 8. There are 16 residues in the CDR3. The CDR3 sequence is CASSTRTSGGAGEQFF. CDR3 DNA: TGTGCCAGCAGCACTCGGACTAGCGGGGGGGCTGGTGAGCAGTTCTTC.

To note about this clonotype: This is likely a read error, given that the CDR3 carries no conserved phenylalanine or tryptophan at its end. The limits of the CDR3 on the DNA are not certain, so only TCRdb's listed CDR3 is given. The chain recombines TRBV29-1 with TRBJ1-2. Counting both end residues, the CDR3 totals 8 amino acids. Germline values: CDR1 SQVTM, CDR2 ANQGSEA. The CDR3 sequence: CSVDSSLL.

This clonotype showed up many times. The gene calls are TRBV5-1 and TRBJ2-3, with 7 bases aligning to TRBD2. The CDR3 loop spans 16 amino acids. V lost 0 bases and J lost 0; bases outside the gene matches: 4. The germline V gene encodes CDR1 SGHRS and CDR2 YFSETQ. CDR3 amino acids: CASSLACGGSTDTQYF. CDR3 in DNA: TGCGCCAGCAGCTTGGCCTGCGGGGGAAGCACAGATACGCAGTATTTT.

This rearrangement joins TRBV12-3 or TRBV12-4 to TRBJ2-1, with D possibly TRBD2 on 6 matching bases. V lost 6 bases to trimming and J lost 7 bases, with 16 bases between them. The CDR3 runs 14 residues. In DNA, the CDR3 is TGTGCCAGCAGCTCCGGGACTGGTCCTAATGAGCAGTTCTTC. This sequence encodes CASSSGTGPNEQFF.

This chain links TRBV7-9 with TRBJ1-1, with D tentatively TRBD1 (5 bases). Germline V gene lookup returns CDR1 SEHNR and CDR2 FQNEAQ (reference sequence). Deletions cut 3 bases from V and 9 bases from J, with 11 bases between. The CDR3 is made up of 12 amino acids. The CDR3 sequence is CASSLTAMKAFF. The CDR3 nucleotides read TGTGCCAGCAGCTTGACAGCGATGAAAGCTTTCTTT. Drawing the rest from reference TRBV7-9 and TRBJ1-1, the complete variable domain is DTGVSQNPRHKITKRGQNVTFRCDPISEHNRLYWYRQTLGQGPEFLTYFQNEAQLEKSRLLSDRFSAERPKGSFSTLEIQRTEQGDSAMYLCASSLTAMKAFFGQGTRLTVV.

In its sample, this clonotype was seen a few times. J is TRBJ2-5 and V is TRBV3-1; D is ambiguous. The V end lost 4 bases, the J end lost 5 bases, and 23 bases lay between the germline ends. Per germline, CDR1 LGHDT and CDR2 YNNKEL (reference sequence). The CDR3 sequence is 17 residues long. The CDR3 DNA follows: TGTGCCAGCAGCCTCCAATATCCCAGACGAGATAGGGAGACCCAGTACTTC. Residues: CASSLQYPRRDRETQYF.

In this sample, this clonotype turned up a few times. A read error may explain this, as a much larger clone is one base away. J is TRBJ2-3 and V is TRBV12-3 or TRBV12-4; D is unresolved. The CDR3 covers 14 residues. The V gene lost 5 bases and the J gene lost 0 bases, with 9 bases spanning the gap. CDR3 nucleotides: TGTGCCAGCAGTCCCCGATGGAGCACAGATACGCAGTATTTT. This codes for CASSPRWSTDTQYF.

This clonotype has at least ten counts. The chain joins TRBV29-1 to TRBJ1-1; D uncertain. V lost 6 bases and J lost 1, with 12 bases in between. Germline V gene data show CDR1 as SQVTM and CDR2 as ANQGSEA. The CDR3 is 13 residues long. CDR3 region: CSVQTSTNTEAFF. CDR3 nucleotides: TGCAGCGTACAAACCTCCACGAACACTGAAGCTTTCTTT.

The rearrangement links TRBV2 to TRBJ2-1, with D unclear. Germline CDR1 is SNHLY and CDR2 is FYNNEI. CDR3 size: 13 residues. The germline V and J ends were trimmed by 4 bases and 8 bases, with 12 bases remaining between them. This CDR3 is CASSGNQEDEQFF. The CDR3 nucleotides are TGTGCCAGCAGTGGAAATCAAGAGGATGAGCAGTTCTTC.

The genes are TRBV2 and TRBJ2-1, with TRBD2 matching over 9 bases. V trimming: 10 bases; J trimming: 10 bases; junction bases outside the gene matches: 5. This CDR3 is built from 11 residues. From germline, CDR1 is SNHLY and CDR2 FYNNEI. DNA of the CDR3: TGTGCCAACTCCCTAGCGGGAGAGCAGTTCTTC. This codes for CANSLAGEQFF.

The V call is TRBV7-9, the J call TRBJ1-2, with D hard to call. Trimming pared 5 bases from V and 4 bases from J, leaving 11 bases between. The germline gives CDR1 SEHNR, CDR2 FQNEAQ (reference sequence). The CDR3 is made up of 13 amino acids. CDR3: CASSPEPFYGYTF. The CDR3 DNA reads as TGTGCCAGCAGCCCAGAACCTTTCTATGGCTACACCTTC. Together with reference TRBV7-9 and TRBJ1-2, the CDR3 gives the full variable domain: DTGVSQNPRHKITKRGQNVTFRCDPISEHNRLYWYRQTLGQGPEFLTYFQNEAQLEKSRLLSDRFSAERPKGSFSTLEIQRTEQGDSAMYLCASSPEPFYGYTFGSGTRLTVV.

There are a few counts of this clonotype. This chain joins TRBV29-1 and TRBJ2-2; TRBD2 matches at 8 bases. The germline V gene has CDR1 SQVTM and CDR2 ANQGSEA. This CDR3 comprises 14 residues. V shed 7 bases, J shed 0 bases, and the junction held 4 bases outside the gene matches. The chain's CDR3 is CSGTSGSNTGELFF. The CDR3 DNA follows: TGCAGCGGAACTAGCGGTTCGAACACCGGGGAGCTGTTTTTT.

The V and J genes are TRBV24-1 and TRBJ2-7; D may match TRBD1 or TRBD2 (5 bases each). CDR1 and CDR2 (germline): KGHDR, SFDVKD. This CDR3 has 13 amino acids. V was shortened by 6 bases and J by 6 bases, with 14 bases between the two germline ends. Here the CDR3 reads CATSPGQRSEQYF. DNA of the CDR3: TGTGCCACCAGTCCGGGGCAAAGAAGCGAGCAGTACTTC.

This clonotype was observed many times. The chain employs TRBV12-3 or TRBV12-4 and TRBJ2-7; TRBD2 matches at 8 bases. Germline trimming cut 7 bases from V and 9 bases from J; bases unmatched to any gene: 14. The CDR3 has 14 residues. The CDR3 loop is CASNRGGLRLVQYF. The CDR3 nucleotides read TGTGCCAGCAACCGCGGGGGGCTCCGCCTGGTGCAGTACTTC.